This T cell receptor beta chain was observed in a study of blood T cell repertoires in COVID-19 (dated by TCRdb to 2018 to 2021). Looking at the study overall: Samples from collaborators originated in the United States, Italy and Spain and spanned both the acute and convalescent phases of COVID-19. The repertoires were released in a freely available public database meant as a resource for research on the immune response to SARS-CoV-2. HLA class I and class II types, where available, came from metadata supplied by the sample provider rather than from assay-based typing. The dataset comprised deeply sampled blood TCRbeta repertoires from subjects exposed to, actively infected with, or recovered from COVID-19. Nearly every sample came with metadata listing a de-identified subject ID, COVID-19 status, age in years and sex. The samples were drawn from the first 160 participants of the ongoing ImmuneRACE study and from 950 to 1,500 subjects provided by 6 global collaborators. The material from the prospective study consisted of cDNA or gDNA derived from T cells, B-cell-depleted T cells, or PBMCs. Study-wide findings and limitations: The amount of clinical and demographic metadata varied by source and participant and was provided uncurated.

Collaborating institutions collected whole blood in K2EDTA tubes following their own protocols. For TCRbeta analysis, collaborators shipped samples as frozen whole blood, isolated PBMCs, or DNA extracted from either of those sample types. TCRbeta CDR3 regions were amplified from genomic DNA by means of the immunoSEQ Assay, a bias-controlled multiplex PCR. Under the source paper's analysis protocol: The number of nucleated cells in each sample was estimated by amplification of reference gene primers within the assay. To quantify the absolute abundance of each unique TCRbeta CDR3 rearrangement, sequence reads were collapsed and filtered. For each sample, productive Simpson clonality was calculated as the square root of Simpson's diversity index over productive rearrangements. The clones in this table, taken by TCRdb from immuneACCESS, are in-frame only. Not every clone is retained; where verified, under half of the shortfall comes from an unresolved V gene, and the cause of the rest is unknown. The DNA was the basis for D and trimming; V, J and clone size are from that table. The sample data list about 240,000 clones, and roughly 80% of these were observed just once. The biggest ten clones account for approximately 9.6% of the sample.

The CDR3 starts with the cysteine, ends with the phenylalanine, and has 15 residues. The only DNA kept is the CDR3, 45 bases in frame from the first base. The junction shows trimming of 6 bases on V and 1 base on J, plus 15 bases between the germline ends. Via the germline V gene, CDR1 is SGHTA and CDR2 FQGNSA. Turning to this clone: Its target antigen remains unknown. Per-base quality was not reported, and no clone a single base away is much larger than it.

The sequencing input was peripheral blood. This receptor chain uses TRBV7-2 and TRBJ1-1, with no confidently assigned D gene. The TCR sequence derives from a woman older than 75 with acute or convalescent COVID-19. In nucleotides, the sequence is TGTGCCAGCAGACCTGGAGGCAGCAAGAACACTGAAGCTTTCTTT. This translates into CASRPGGSKNTEAFF.